This passage covers 17 T cell receptor beta chains from one sample sequenced in a study of blood T cells in healthy people across ages. A J-beta primer mix and a sample-barcoded 5' primer were used in a second PCR of about 7 to 12 cycles. TCRdb recomputed calls from the 5' RACE reads with MiXCR, one row per CDR3 protein. The sample contains about 580,000 distinct CDR3 sequences, less than 60% of which appear only once. Input material: blood. All receptors derive from a man at least 80 years old in good health.

The chain is built from TRBV5-1 and TRBJ2-1; 7 nucleotides align to TRBD2. The tail of the sequence fits TRBJ2-7 better, so the J call may be wrong. The CDR3 extends over 16 amino acids. The V gene's germline CDR1 is SGHRS and CDR2 YFSETQ. The CDR3 sequence: CASKRALAETDNEQYF. CDR3 DNA sequence: TGCGCCAGTAAGAGAGCGCTAGCGGAGACGGACAATGAGCAGTACTTC.

V gene TRBV5-1 combines with J gene TRBJ2-2; 7 positions agree with TRBD1. The V segment lost 5 bases and the J segment 0 bases; nucleotides outside the gene matches: 1. The germline V gene has CDR1 SGHRS and CDR2 YFSETQ. The CDR3 totals 14 residues. Written as DNA, the CDR3 is TGCGCCAGCAGGGACAGGACGAACACCGGGGAGCTGTTTTTT. Translating it yields CASRDRTNTGELFF.

The chain is built from TRBV4-2 and TRBJ1-2; no clear D gene. The CDR3 is made up of 14 amino acids. V was shortened by 0 bases and J by 8 bases, with 13 bases between the two germline ends. The germline V gene encodes CDR1 LGHNA and CDR2 YNFKEQ. CDR3 nucleotides: TGTGCCAGCAGCCAAGAACAATCTAACTGGGGCTACACCTTC. This sequence encodes CASSQEQSNWGYTF.

This clonotype has ten or more counts. The V gene is TRBV7-2, the J gene TRBJ1-2; possibly TRBD1 for D (5 bases). Germline loops: CDR1 SGHTA, CDR2 FQGNSA. V was trimmed by 5 bases and J by 4 bases, leaving 14 bases between them. This CDR3 contains 14 residues. Written as DNA, the CDR3 is TGTGCCAGCAGCCGAGACCAGGGAGGCTATGGCTACACCTTC. Its protein is CASSRDQGGYGYTF.

CDR3 region: CAISELPGYYEQYF. The CDR3 DNA follows: TGTGCCATCAGTGAATTACCCGGATACTACGAGCAGTACTTC. The chain couples TRBV10-3 to TRBJ2-7; D not certain. The CDR3 loop spans 14 amino acids. Germline CDR1 and CDR2: ENHRY and SYGVKD. Trimming shortened V by 3 bases and J by 3 bases, and 12 bases separated the two germline ends.

The gene calls are TRBV7-2 and TRBJ2-1; D possibly corresponds to TRBD2 (6 bases). This CDR3 comprises 15 residues. Trimming shortened V by 5 bases and J by 5 bases, and 16 bases separated the two germline ends. Germline loops: CDR1 SGHTA, CDR2 FQGNSA. The DNA for the CDR3 is TGTGCCAGCAGCCCGGGACGAGCGGGCAACAATGAGCAGTTCTTC. Protein: CASSPGRAGNNEQFF. The full variable domain, completed using reference TRBV7-2 and TRBJ2-1, is GAGVSQSPSNKVTEKGKDVELRCDPISGHTALYWYRQSLGQGLEFLIYFQGNSAPDKSGLPSDRFSAERTGGSVSTLTIQRTQQEDSAVYLCASSPGRAGNNEQFFGPGTRLTVL.

The V gene is TRBV20-1, the J gene TRBJ2-7, with 7 bases that match TRBD2. In germline, CDR1 is DFQATT, CDR2 SNEGSKA (reference sequence). Losses at the gene ends were 6 bases for V and 6 bases for J; bases not matched to a gene: 8. The CDR3 consists of 12 residues. The DNA for the CDR3 is TGCAGTGCCCCTTCGGGGAGGGGCGAGCAGTACTTC. It codes for CSAPSGRGEQYF.

The chain employs TRBV29-1 and TRBJ1-1, with a weak D call TRBD1 (5 bases). V lost 7 bases, J lost 0 bases, and 6 bases lay in between. CDR3 length: 11 residues. CDR1 and CDR2 (germline): SQVTM, ANQGSEA. CDR3 residues: CSAGVNTEAFF. CDR3 sequence (DNA): TGCAGCGCGGGGGTGAACACTGAAGCTTTCTTT. Full variable domain (missing parts from reference TRBV29-1 and TRBJ1-1): SAVISQKPSRDICQRGTSLTIQCQVDSQVTMMFWYRQQPGQSLTLIATANQGSEATYESGFVIDKFPISRPNLTFSTLTVSNMSPEDSSIYLCSAGVNTEAFFGQGTRLTVV.

This clonotype was seen only a few times. One end of the junction fails to match germline, which may point to a read error. This chain uses TRBV6-5 with TRBJ2-3, with 8 bases that match TRBD1. This CDR3 comprises 16 residues. Germline assignment: CDR1 MNHEY and CDR2 SVGAGI. The CDR3 loop reads CASSYSLQGAPDAQYF. The DNA of the CDR3 is TGTGCCAGCAGTTACTCCCTCCAGGGGGCCCCAGATGCGCAGTATTTT.

CDR3 nucleotides: TGCGCCAGCAGCCAAGCCCGGGGCCGGTGCGGCTACACCTTC. Amino acids: CASSQARGRCGYTF. This chain connects TRBV4-3 to TRBJ1-2; perhaps TRBD1 as D (5 bases). Germline V gene data show CDR1 as LGHNA and CDR2 as YSLEER. The ends were cut back, 1 base at V and 8 bases at J, with 14 bases in the middle. The CDR3 length is 14 residues.

The rearrangement uses TRBV20-1 and TRBJ2-1; perhaps TRBD2 as D (5 bases). V lost 4 bases and J 0 bases, leaving 13 bases between the germline ends. The germline V gene has CDR1 DFQATT and CDR2 SNEGSKA (reference sequence). This CDR3 is 15 amino acids long. CDR3 region: CSAIAPSFSYNEQFF. As DNA, the CDR3 is TGCAGTGCTATAGCCCCTAGCTTCTCCTACAATGAGCAGTTCTTC.

V and J are TRBV29-1 and TRBJ2-6; D may be TRBD2 (5 bases). The CDR3 extends over 16 amino acids. Trimming pared 8 bases from V and 1 base from J, leaving 18 bases between. The V gene's germline CDR1 is SQVTM and CDR2 ANQGSEA. The CDR3 DNA reads as TGCAGCATCCCAAAATCTGGGAGATCTGGGGCCAACGTCCTGACTTTC. Translation gives CSIPKSGRSGANVLTF.

The V call is TRBV20-1, the J call TRBJ1-1, with D unresolved. Per the germline V gene, CDR1 is DFQATT and CDR2 is SNEGSKA (reference sequence). V lost 4 bases and J 1 base, leaving 10 bases between the germline ends. The CDR3 sequence is 13 residues long. In nucleotides, the CDR3 is TGCAGTGCTACCCATCCTCGGAACACTGAAGCTTTCTTT. Translated: CSATHPRNTEAFF.

This chain uses TRBV20-1 with TRBJ2-7, with 9 bases matching TRBD2. The tail of the sequence fits TRBJ2-5 better, so the J call may be wrong. This CDR3 has 13 amino acids. Germline V gives CDR1 DFQATT, CDR2 SNEGSKA (reference sequence). CDR3 loop: CSASLAGQETQYF. CDR3 in DNA: TGCAGTGCTAGTCTAGCGGGGCAAGAGACCCAGTACTTC.

This clonotype was counted a few times. This sequence joins TRBV6-6 and TRBJ1-1; D gene ambiguous. Trimming cost V 2 bases and J 1 base, with 5 bases left between them. Germline-derived CDR1 and CDR2 are MNHNY and SVGAGI (reference sequence). CDR3 length equals 13 residues. As DNA, the CDR3 is TGTGCCAGCAGTTACGAGGGGAACACTGAAGCTTTCTTT. Its translation: CASSYEGNTEAFF.

The chain has TRBV9 and TRBJ2-3; D may be TRBD2 (6 bases). Between the trimmed V and J ends, which lost 3 bases and 0 bases, there was a span of 14 bases. Germline-derived CDR1 and CDR2 are SGDLS and YYNGEE. This CDR3 contains 16 residues. The CDR3 protein is CASSAYGTRSTDTQYF. The DNA for the CDR3 is TGTGCCAGCAGCGCATACGGGACTCGAAGCACAGATACGCAGTATTTT.

The V and J genes are TRBV3-1 and TRBJ1-4; 9 bases are a match to TRBD1. Germline V gene sequence: CDR1 LGHDT, CDR2 YNNKEL (reference sequence). The V and J ends lost 2 bases and 13 bases, in that order; junction bases with no gene match: 5. The CDR3 is made up of 13 amino acids. CDR3 DNA sequence: TGTGCCAGCAGCCAATCAACAGGGGGCGTACTGTTTTTT. Amino acids: CASSQSTGGVLFF.